The text below deals with one TCR beta chain. What it binds is not known. Trimming removed 3 bases from V and 1 base from J, with 4 bases in between. Germline CDR1 and CDR2: MNHEY and SMNVEV (reference sequence). The length of the CDR3 is 14 residues. TCRdb re-analysed the reads in MiXCR, keeping a single row per CDR3 protein. This sample has some 900,000 distinct CDR3 sequences, with 30% to 35% found just once. These data originate in a study of T cell repertoires in cytomegalovirus infection. In the study overall: Alongside well-studied HLA-B-restricted CMV epitopes, recently identified HLA-C-restricted CMV epitopes were also used. An indication of both CMV infection and matching HLA type came from public TCR beta signatures.

Findings and limits, study-wide: Ex vivo responses were dominated by HLA-C-restricted CMV-specific TCR beta clonotypes. Frequencies of public TCR beta families were cumulated, and this identified carriers of CMV plus the relevant HLA.

The chain joins TRBV27 to TRBJ2-6; D is undetermined. Sequencing was performed on cultured CD8+ T cells from PBMCs, taken from culture after CMV antigen stimulation. This receptor was obtained from a human donor in good health (CMV status not recorded). Some clones in this sample may be carry-over from other donors' samples. This CDR3 is CASSLESGANVLTF. CDR3 nucleotide sequence: TGTGCCAGCAGTTTGGAGTCTGGGGCCAACGTCCTGACTTTC.